This T cell receptor beta chain stems from a study of blood T cell repertoires in COVID-19. Study-wide background: The samples span acute and convalescent COVID-19 from the United States, Italy and Spain. In each case, the material was cDNA or gDNA derived from T cells, B-cell-depleted T cells, or PBMCs.

Per the authors' pipeline: Amplification with reference gene primers provided the estimates of nucleated cell counts. Clones were sequenced by immunoSEQ multiplex PCR, and TCRdb holds only the in-frame ones, with some missing. The DNA gave D and trimming, while V, J and clone size come from that table. The sample contains roughly 290,000 clones, around four fifths of which appear only once. V lost 0 bases, J lost 1 base, and 9 bases lay in between. There are 15 residues in the CDR3. Germline CDR1 is SNHLY and CDR2 is FYNNEI. The receptor was isolated from a woman aged 45-65 years with active or convalescent COVID-19. Material: peripheral blood. The chain recombines TRBV2 with TRBJ1-1, with D hard to call. Here the CDR3 DNA reads TGTGCCAGCAGTGAAGCCTCCGGGTGGAACACTGAAGCTTTCTTT. Amino acids: CASSEASGWNTEAFF.